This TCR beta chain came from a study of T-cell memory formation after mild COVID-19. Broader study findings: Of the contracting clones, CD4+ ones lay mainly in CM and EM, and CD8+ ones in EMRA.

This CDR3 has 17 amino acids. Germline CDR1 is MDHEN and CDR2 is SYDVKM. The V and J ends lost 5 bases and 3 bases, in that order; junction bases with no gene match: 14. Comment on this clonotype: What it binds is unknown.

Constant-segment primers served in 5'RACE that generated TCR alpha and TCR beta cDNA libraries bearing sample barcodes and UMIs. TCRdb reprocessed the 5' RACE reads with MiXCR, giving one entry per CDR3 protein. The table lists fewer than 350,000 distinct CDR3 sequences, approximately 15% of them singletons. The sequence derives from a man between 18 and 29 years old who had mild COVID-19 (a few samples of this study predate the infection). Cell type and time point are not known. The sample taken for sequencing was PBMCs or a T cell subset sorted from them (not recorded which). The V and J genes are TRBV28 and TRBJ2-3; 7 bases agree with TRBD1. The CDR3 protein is CASSPWTPRGLTDTQYF. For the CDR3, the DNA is TGTGCCAGCAGTCCATGGACCCCAAGGGGGCTAACAGATACGCAGTATTTT.